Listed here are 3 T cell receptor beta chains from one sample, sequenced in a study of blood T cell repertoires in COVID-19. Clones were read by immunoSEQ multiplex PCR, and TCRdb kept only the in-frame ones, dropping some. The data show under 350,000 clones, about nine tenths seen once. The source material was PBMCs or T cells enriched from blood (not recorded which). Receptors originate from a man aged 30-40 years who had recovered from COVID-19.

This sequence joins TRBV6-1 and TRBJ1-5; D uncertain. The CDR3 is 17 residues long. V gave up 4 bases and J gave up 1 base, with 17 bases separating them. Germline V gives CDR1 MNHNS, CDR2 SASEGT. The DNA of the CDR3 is TGTGCCAGCAGTGGGGATGGGAGGATCTCCAGCAATCAGCCCCAGCATTTT. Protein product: CASSGDGRISSNQPQHF.

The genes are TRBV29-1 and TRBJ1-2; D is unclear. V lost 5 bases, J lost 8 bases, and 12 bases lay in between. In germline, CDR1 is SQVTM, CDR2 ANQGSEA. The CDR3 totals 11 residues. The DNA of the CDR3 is TGCAGCGTTAGACCGACTCGAGGCTACACCTTC. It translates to CSVRPTRGYTF.

Written as DNA, the CDR3 is TGCGCCAGCAGCCAAGATGAAAGGGGGAACACTGAAGCTTTCTTT. It yields the protein CASSQDERGNTEAFF. The chain links TRBV4-1 to TRBJ1-1; a weak D match, TRBD1 (5 bases). The CDR3 covers 15 residues. V lost 0 bases to trimming and J lost 1 base, with 9 bases between them. The germline gives CDR1 MGHRA, CDR2 YSYEKL.